Shown below are 20 T cell receptor beta chains from a single sample sequenced in a study of blood T cell repertoires in COVID-19. Clones were sequenced by immunoSEQ multiplex PCR, and TCRdb holds only the in-frame ones, with some missing. This sample has about 42,000 clones, with almost 95% found just once. The specimen was peripheral blood. The source is a man aged 45-60 years with active COVID-19.

The V gene is TRBV10-1, the J gene TRBJ2-7; 7 bases fit TRBD2. With V trimmed by 0 bases and J by 3 bases, 2 bases remained unmatched. CDR3 length equals 14 residues. Per germline, CDR1 WNHNN and CDR2 SYGVQD (reference sequence). The CDR3 DNA is TGCGCCAGCAGTGAGTCGGGAGGGATCTACGAGCAGTACTTC. It specifies CASSESGGIYEQYF.

The CDR3 coding sequence is TGCGCCAGCAGCTTGAATCGGGGTGGGGACACTGAAGCTTTCTTT. Translated: CASSLNRGGDTEAFF. The genes are TRBV5-1 and TRBJ1-1; D unresolved. Germline V gene data show CDR1 as SGHRS and CDR2 as YFSETQ. The V gene lost 1 base and the J gene lost 3 bases, with 13 bases spanning the gap. The CDR3 totals 15 residues.

The chain joins TRBV25-1 to TRBJ2-7; TRBD2 matches 12 bases. This CDR3 has 15 amino acids. The V gene end was trimmed by 4 bases and the J gene end by 3 bases; junction bases not matched to a gene: 4. Germline V CDR1 and CDR2: MGHDK, SYGVNS. CDR3 residues: CASSVRTSGIYEQYF. The CDR3, as DNA: TGTGCCAGCAGTGTCCGGACTAGCGGGATCTACGAGCAGTACTTC.

This chain links TRBV3-1 (or the pseudogene TRBV3-2) with TRBJ1-1, with D possibly TRBD1 on 6 matching bases. Germline CDR1 is LGHDT and CDR2 is YNNKEL (reference sequence). V was trimmed by 4 bases and J by 0 bases, leaving 12 bases between them. The CDR3 is made up of 15 amino acids. CDR3 loop: CASSPTGQLNTEAFF. The CDR3 nucleotides read TGTGCCAGCAGCCCGACCGGACAGTTGAACACTGAAGCTTTCTTT.

The chain is built from TRBV7-9 and TRBJ2-3, with D perhaps TRBD2 (6 bases). V lost 5 bases and J 6 bases, leaving 12 bases between the germline ends. Germline loops: CDR1 SEHNR, CDR2 FQNEAQ (reference sequence). The CDR3 contains 13 residues. The CDR3 sequence: CASSLTREDTQYF. The CDR3, as DNA: TGTGCCAGCAGCCTGACTCGGGAGGATACGCAGTATTTT.

The chain uses TRBV21-1 and TRBJ1-2; the table's D gene call, TRBD1, was not cross checked with the DNA. TRBV21-1 is marked as a pseudogene. This CDR3 spans 15 amino acids. The DNA of the CDR3 is TGTGCCAGCAGCAAAGTATGGGGCTCAACCGCTGGCTACACCTTC. Translation: CASSKVWGSTAGYTF.

This chain joins TRBV11-2 and TRBJ2-1; possibly TRBD2 for D (6 bases). The CDR3 is 11 amino acids. With 4 bases removed from V and 9 bases from J, the gap between germline ends came to 7 bases. Germline lookup yields CDR1 SGHAT and CDR2 FQNNGV. CDR3 in DNA: TGTGCCAGCAGCTACGGGGGTGAGCAGTTCTTC. Translating gives CASSYGGEQFF.

This clone occurred a few times. The V gene is TRBV28, the J gene TRBJ2-3, with D possibly matching TRBD2 (6 bases). The CDR3 loop spans 15 amino acids. Germline CDR1 and CDR2: MDHEN and SYDVKM. The germline V and J ends were trimmed by 5 bases and 2 bases, with 14 bases remaining between them. This CDR3 reads CASSNPSALTDTQYF. The CDR3 bases are TGTGCCAGCAGTAATCCTAGCGCCCTCACAGATACGCAGTATTTT. The whole variable domain, remainder taken from reference TRBV28 and TRBJ2-3, is DVKVTQSSRYLVKRTGEKVFLECVQDMDHENMFWYRQDPGLGLRLIYFSYDVKMKEKGDIPEGYSVSREKKERFSLILESASTNQTSMYLCASSNPSALTDTQYFGPGTRLTVL.

This chain connects TRBV10-1 to TRBJ2-5, with 8 positions matching TRBD1. CDR1 is WNHNN and CDR2 is SYGVQD in the germline V gene (reference sequence). The CDR3 loop spans 13 amino acids. After removal of 6 bases from V and 4 bases from J, the junction contained 4 bases not matched to a gene. DNA of the CDR3: TGCGCCAGCAGCGAAGACAGGGGAGAGACCCAGTACTTC. Translation: CASSEDRGETQYF.

V usage is TRBV6-2 or TRBV6-3 and J usage is TRBJ2-2; 8 bases agree with TRBD2. CDR1 MNHEY and CDR2 SVGEGT come from the germline V gene. Trimming cost V 5 bases and J 5 bases; bases outside gene matches: 16. This CDR3 spans 18 amino acids. CDR3 nucleotide sequence: TGTGCCAGCAGTGTACCCTCAAGTGGGACTAGAAGGACCGGGGAGCTGTTTTTT. This translates into CASSVPSSGTRRTGELFF.

The chain combines TRBV9 with TRBJ2-1; D is perhaps TRBD2 (6 bases). This CDR3 comprises 19 residues. V was shortened by 0 bases and J by 5 bases, with 24 bases between the two germline ends. Germline CDR1 and CDR2: SGDLS and YYNGEE. CDR3 nucleotides: TGTGCCAGCAGCGTAGAGCCCCCTGGGTTGGCGGGGCGAAACAATGAGCAGTTCTTC. This translates into CASSVEPPGLAGRNNEQFF.

This chain uses TRBV15 with TRBJ2-3, with 7 bases lining up with TRBD1. Per the germline V gene, CDR1 is LNHNV and CDR2 is YYDKDF (reference sequence). V trimming: 4 bases; J trimming: 2 bases; junction bases outside the gene matches: 6. This CDR3 region has 15 residues. The CDR3 DNA reads TGTGCCACCAGCACCGGACAGGCGCTCACAGATACGCAGTATTTT. Encoded protein: CATSTGQALTDTQYF.

The genes are TRBV6-5 and TRBJ2-5; possibly TRBD2 for D (6 bases). Looked up from germline, CDR1 is MNHEY and CDR2 is SVGAGI. Trimming stripped 7 bases from V and 6 bases from J, with 15 bases between. This CDR3 has 13 amino acids. CDR3 nucleotide sequence: TGTGCCAGCAAGCGCGGGACGGCACAGACCCAGTACTTC. Its protein is CASKRGTAQTQYF.

This rearrangement joins TRBV5-1 to TRBJ2-1, with 16 bases fitting TRBD2. Looked up from germline, CDR1 is SGHRS and CDR2 is YFSETQ. This CDR3 region has 15 residues. With 4 bases clipped from V and 8 bases from J, the junction kept 3 bases outside the gene matches. The CDR3 is CASSQGTSGRDEQFF. Written as DNA, the CDR3 is TGCGCCAGCAGCCAGGGGACTAGCGGGAGGGATGAGCAGTTCTTC.

The DNA for the CDR3 is TGTGCCATCAGGAACGGGACTAGCGGGAGGCTGGGGACCCAGTACTTC. Translating gives CAIRNGTSGRLGTQYF. The rearrangement joins TRBV10-3 to TRBJ2-5; 15 bases are a match to TRBD2. The V gene end was trimmed by 6 bases and the J gene end by 7 bases; junction bases not matched to a gene: 9. This CDR3 has 16 residues. The germline V gene encodes CDR1 ENHRY and CDR2 SYGVKD.

The gene calls are TRBV7-9 and TRBJ1-1, with D maybe TRBD1 (6 bases). Deletions cut 5 bases from V and 3 bases from J, with 22 bases between. The CDR3 contains 17 residues. Germline CDR1 SEHNR, CDR2 FQNEAQ (reference sequence). The chain's CDR3 is CASSQGYKGGVDTEAFF. CDR3 nucleotides: TGTGCCAGCAGCCAAGGATATAAGGGGGGGGTGGACACTGAAGCTTTCTTT. Full variable domain (remainder filled in from reference TRBV7-9 and TRBJ1-1): DTGVSQNPRHKITKRGQNVTFRCDPISEHNRLYWYRQTLGQGPEFLTYFQNEAQLEKSRLLSDRFSAERPKGSFSTLEIQRTEQGDSAMYLCASSQGYKGGVDTEAFFGQGTRLTVV.

This sequence joins TRBV12-2 and TRBJ2-1; the table's D gene call, TRBD1, was not cross checked with the DNA. TRBV12-2 is listed as a pseudogene. This CDR3 has 15 amino acids. This CDR3 reads CASPQGTVGCNEQFF. The CDR3 bases are TGTGCAAGTCCTCAGGGGACAGTTGGGTGCAATGAGCAGTTCTTC.

The V call is TRBV19, the J call TRBJ1-4; TRBD1 matches 8 bases. V lost 3 bases to trimming and J lost 4 bases; unmatched junction nucleotides: 7. The CDR3 runs 16 residues. The germline V gene encodes CDR1 LNHDA and CDR2 SQIVND (reference sequence). For the CDR3, the DNA is TGTGCCAGTAGTATCGCGCAGGGGGCGGTTAATGAAAAACTGTTTTTT. Amino acid sequence: CASSIAQGAVNEKLFF.

The rearrangement uses TRBV4-2 and TRBJ1-1; TRBD1 aligns across 7 bases. Per germline, CDR1 LGHNA and CDR2 YNFKEQ. Losses at the gene ends were 7 bases for V and 5 bases for J; bases not matched to a gene: 7. This CDR3 has 13 residues. The CDR3 DNA follows: TGTGCCAGCACCCAGGGGACAGCTACTGAAGCTTTCTTT. Its protein is CASTQGTATEAFF.

The chain combines TRBV9 with TRBJ1-2; D possibly corresponds to TRBD1 (6 bases). V was clipped by 0 bases and J by 8 bases, with 17 bases between them. The CDR3 length is 15 residues. Germline CDR1 SGDLS, CDR2 YYNGEE. CDR3 coding DNA: TGTGCCAGCAGCGTAGAGGTGGCAGGGGTTACCGGCTACACCTTC. It yields the protein CASSVEVAGVTGYTF.